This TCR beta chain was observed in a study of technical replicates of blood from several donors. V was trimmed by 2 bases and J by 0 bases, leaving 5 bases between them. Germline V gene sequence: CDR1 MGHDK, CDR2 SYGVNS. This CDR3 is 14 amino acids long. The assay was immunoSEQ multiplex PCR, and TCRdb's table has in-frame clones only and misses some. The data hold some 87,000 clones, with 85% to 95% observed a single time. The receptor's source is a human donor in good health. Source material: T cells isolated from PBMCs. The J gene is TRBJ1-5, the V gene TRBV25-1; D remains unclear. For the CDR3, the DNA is TGTGCCAGCAGTGAAGAGTATAGCAATCAGCCCCAGCATTTT. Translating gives CASSEEYSNQPQHF.